This T cell receptor beta chain was recovered during a study of blood T cell repertoires in COVID-19. The protocol was immunoSEQ multiplex PCR, while the TCRdb copy is restricted to in-frame clones and leaves out a portion. The data contain roughly 150,000 clones, roughly 78% of them singletons. The germline V gene encodes CDR1 MGHRA and CDR2 YSYEKL. Unmatched junction bases numbered 4, after V lost 6 bases and J lost 1 base. The CDR3 spans 16 residues. Sequenced material: PBMCs or T cells enriched from blood (not recorded which). The origin of this receptor is a woman between 70 and 85 years old in a cohort exposed to, infected with or recovered from COVID-19 (not recorded which). The chain is built from TRBV4-1 and TRBJ2-2; 11 nucleotides match TRBD1. CDR3 amino acids: CASRAGQGVNTGELFF. The CDR3 region has the DNA TGCGCCAGCAGAGCGGGACAGGGGGTGAACACCGGGGAGCTGTTTTTT.